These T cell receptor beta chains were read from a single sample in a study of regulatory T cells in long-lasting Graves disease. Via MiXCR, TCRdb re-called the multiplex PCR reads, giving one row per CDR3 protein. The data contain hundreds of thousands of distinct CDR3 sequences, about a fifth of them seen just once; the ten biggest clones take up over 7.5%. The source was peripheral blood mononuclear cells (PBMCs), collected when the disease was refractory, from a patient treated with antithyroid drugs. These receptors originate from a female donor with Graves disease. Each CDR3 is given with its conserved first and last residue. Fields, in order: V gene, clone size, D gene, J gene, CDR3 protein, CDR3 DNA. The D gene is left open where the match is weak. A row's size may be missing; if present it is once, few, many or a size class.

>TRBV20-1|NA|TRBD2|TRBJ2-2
CSARDVTGLAGIGELFF
TGCAGTGCTAGGGATGTCACCGGACTAGCGGGAATCGGGGAGCTGTTTTTT
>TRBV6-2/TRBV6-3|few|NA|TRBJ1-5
CASSLPAGRGQPQHF
TGTGCCAGCAGCCTCCCGGCTGGGAGGGGTCAGCCCCAGCATTTT
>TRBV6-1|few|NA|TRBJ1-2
CASKPRGFYGYTF
TGTGCCAGCAAACCGAGGGGCTTCTATGGCTACACCTTC
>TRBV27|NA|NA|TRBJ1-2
CASSLSIRTPLEGYTF
TGTGCCAGCAGTTTATCGATCCGGACGCCTCTCGAGGGCTACACCTTC
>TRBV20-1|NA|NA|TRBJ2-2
CSARGTLGAGELFF
TGCAGTGCTAGAGGGACTTTGGGAGCCGGGGAGCTGTTTTTT
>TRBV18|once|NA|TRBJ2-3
CASSPMDTQYF
TGTGCCAGCTCACCGATGGATACGCAGTATTTT
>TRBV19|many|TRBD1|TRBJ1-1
CASSTYPRKTGEGTEAFF
TGTGCCAGTAGTACCTACCCGAGAAAGACAGGGGAAGGCACTGAAGCTTTCTTT
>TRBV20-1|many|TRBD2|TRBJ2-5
CSARQAGEDTQYF
TGCAGTGCTAGGCAGGCGGGAGAGGACACCCAGTACTTC
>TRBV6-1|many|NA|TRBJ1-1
CATDLWGNTEAFF
TGTGCCACCGACTTGTGGGGGAACACTGAAGCTTTCTTT
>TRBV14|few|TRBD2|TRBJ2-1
CASSFRAGGGYNEQFF
TGTGCCAGCAGCTTCCGAGCGGGAGGGGGTTACAATGAGCAGTTCTTC
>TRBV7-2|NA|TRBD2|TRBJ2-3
CASRLVPPYRTSGTDTQYF
TGTGCCAGCAGACTAGTCCCTCCCTACAGGACTAGCGGCACAGATACGCAGTATTTT
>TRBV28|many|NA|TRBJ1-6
CASSSITSGGYNSPLHF
TGTGCCAGCAGCTCAATTACATCCGGGGGCTATAATTCACCCCTCCACTTT
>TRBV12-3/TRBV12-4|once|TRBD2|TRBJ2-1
CASSVAGLTYNEQFF
TGTGCCAGCAGCGTAGCGGGGTTAACCTACAATGAGCAGTTCTTC
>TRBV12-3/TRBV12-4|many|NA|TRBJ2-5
CASSLWTPQETQYF
TGTGCCAGCTCCCTCTGGACACCCCAAGAGACCCAGTACTTC
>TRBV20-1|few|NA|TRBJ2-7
CSAPRGTRDQYF
TGCAGTGCCCCTAGGGGGACCCGAGATCAGTACTTC
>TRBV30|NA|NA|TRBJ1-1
CAGWGGRGQRAFF
TGTGCAGGCTGGGGGGGGAGGGGACAACGAGCTTTCTTT
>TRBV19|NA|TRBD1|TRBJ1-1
CATGDRGNTEAFF
TGTGCCACCGGGGACAGGGGGAACACTGAAGCTTTCTTT
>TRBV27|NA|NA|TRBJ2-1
CASSRLLAYNEQFF
TGTGCCAGCAGTCGTCTACTAGCTTACAATGAGCAGTTCTTC
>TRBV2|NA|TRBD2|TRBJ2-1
CASIKRQGLAGGPDNEQFF
TGTGCCAGCATTAAACGCCAGGGACTAGCGGGAGGGCCAGATAATGAGCAGTTCTTC
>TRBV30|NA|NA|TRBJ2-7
CAWTGLGRPNYEQYF
TGTGCCTGGACTGGTCTGGGTCGACCAAACTACGAGCAGTACTTC
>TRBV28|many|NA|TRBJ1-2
CASSLEDNYGYTF
TGTGCCAGCAGTTTGGAAGATAACTATGGCTACACCTTC
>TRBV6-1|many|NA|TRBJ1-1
CASLQLGRTEAFF
TGTGCCAGCCTCCAATTAGGCCGCACTGAAGCTTTCTTT
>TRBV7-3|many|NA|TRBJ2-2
CASSPSYTGELFF
TGTGCCAGCAGCCCCTCTTACACCGGGGAGCTGTTTTTT
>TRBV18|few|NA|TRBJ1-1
CASSRGKSNTEAFF
TGTGCCAGCTCCCGAGGGAAGAGCAACACTGAAGCTTTCTTT